Sequencing of this T cell receptor (beta chain) was carried out in a study of CD8+CD57+ T cells in acquired aplastic anemia. Study-wide findings and caveats: Found in both controls and patients were around 29 CD8+ CDR3 sequences. Controls and patients did not differ significantly in CD8+ Simpson's diversity.

Profiles of TCR beta VDJ and CDR3 were generated from a genomic DNA template. One entry per CDR3 protein, called by TCRdb with MiXCR from the reads. The data show roughly 130,000 distinct CDR3 sequences, 48% seen once. Points on this clonotype: Its antigen is not known. It is likely a read error, because the conserved phenylalanine at the end of the CDR3 is missing.

Per the germline V gene, CDR1 is LNHDA and CDR2 is SQIVND (reference sequence). V lost 2 bases, J lost 7 bases, and 9 bases lay in between. CDR3 length: 14 residues. The sequenced sample was sorted CD4+, CD8+, or CD8+CD57+ T cells (not recorded which) from PBMCs. The clonotype comes from a human donor in good health, serving as a control. The chain joins TRBV19 to TRBJ1-6; D is uncertain. CDR3 region: CASSIRTGNSPLHS. The CDR3 DNA follows: TGTGCCAGTAGTATACGGACTGGGAATTCACCCCTCCACTCT.